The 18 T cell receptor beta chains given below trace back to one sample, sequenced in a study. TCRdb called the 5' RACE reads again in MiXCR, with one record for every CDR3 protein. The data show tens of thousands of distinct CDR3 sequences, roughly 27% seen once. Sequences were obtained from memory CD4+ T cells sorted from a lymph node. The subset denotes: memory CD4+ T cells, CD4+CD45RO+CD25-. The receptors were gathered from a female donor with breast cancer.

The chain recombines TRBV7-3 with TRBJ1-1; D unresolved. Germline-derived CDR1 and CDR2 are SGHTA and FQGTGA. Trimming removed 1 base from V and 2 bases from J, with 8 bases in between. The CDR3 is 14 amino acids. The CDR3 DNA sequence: TGTGCCAGCAGCTTAAATCCGGGTAACACTGAAGCTTTCTTT. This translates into CASSLNPGNTEAFF.

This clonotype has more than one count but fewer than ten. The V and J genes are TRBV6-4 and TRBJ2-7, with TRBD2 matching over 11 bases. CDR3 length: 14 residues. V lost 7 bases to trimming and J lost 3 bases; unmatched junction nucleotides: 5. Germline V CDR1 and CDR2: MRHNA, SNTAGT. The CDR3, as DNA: TGTGCCAGCACCCGACTAGCGGGGAGCTACGAGCAGTACTTC. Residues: CASTRLAGSYEQYF.

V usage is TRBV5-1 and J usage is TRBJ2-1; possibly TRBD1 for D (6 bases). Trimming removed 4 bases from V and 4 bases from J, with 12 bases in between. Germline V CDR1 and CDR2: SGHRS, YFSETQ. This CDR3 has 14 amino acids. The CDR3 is CASSVRGLYNEQFF. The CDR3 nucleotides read TGCGCCAGCAGCGTGAGGGGGTTGTACAATGAGCAGTTCTTC.

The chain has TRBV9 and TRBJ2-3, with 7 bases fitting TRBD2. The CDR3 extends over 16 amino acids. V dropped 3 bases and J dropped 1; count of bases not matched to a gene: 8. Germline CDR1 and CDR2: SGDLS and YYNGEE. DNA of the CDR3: TGTGCCAGCAGCGGGGCGTATCGGGGGGGCACAGATACGCAGTATTTT. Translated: CASSGAYRGGTDTQYF.

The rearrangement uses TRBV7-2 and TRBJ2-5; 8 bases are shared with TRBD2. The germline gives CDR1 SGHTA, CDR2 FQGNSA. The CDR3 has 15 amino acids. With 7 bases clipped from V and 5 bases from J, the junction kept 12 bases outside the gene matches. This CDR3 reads CASKREAGGGETQYF. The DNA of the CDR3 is TGTGCCAGCAAACGAGAGGCGGGAGGTGGCGAGACCCAGTACTTC. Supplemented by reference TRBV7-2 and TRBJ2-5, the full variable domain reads GAGVSQSPSNKVTEKGKDVELRCDPISGHTALYWYRQSLGQGLEFLIYFQGNSAPDKSGLPSDRFSAERTGGSVSTLTIQRTQQEDSAVYLCASKREAGGGETQYFGPGTRLLVL.

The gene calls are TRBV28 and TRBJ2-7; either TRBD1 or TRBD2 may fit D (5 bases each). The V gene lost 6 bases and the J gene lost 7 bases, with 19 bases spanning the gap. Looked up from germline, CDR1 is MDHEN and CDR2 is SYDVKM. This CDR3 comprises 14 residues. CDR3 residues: CASSVPGGAGEQYF. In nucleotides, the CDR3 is TGTGCCAGCAGCGTACCCGGTGGGGCGGGTGAGCAGTACTTC.

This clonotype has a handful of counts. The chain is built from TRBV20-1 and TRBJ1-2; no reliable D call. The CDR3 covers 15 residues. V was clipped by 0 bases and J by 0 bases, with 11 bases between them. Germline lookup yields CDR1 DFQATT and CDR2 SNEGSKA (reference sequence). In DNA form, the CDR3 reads TGCAGTGCTAGAGATTTTCGGAGGCCTAACTATGGCTACACCTTC. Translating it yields CSARDFRRPNYGYTF.

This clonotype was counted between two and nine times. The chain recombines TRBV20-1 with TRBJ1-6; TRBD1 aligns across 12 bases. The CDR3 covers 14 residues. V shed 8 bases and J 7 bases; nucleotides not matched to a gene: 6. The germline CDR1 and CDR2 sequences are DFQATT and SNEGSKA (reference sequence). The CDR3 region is CSFRDRGQNSPLHF. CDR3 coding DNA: TGCAGTTTCCGGGACAGGGGGCAAAATTCACCCCTCCACTTT.

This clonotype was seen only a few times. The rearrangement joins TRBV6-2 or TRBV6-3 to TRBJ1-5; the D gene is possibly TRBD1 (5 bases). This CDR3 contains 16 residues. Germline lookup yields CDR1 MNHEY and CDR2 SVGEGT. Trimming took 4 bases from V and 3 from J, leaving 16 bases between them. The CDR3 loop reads CASSSTPGWDNQPQHF. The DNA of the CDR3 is TGTGCCAGCAGTTCAACACCAGGGTGGGACAATCAGCCCCAGCATTTT.

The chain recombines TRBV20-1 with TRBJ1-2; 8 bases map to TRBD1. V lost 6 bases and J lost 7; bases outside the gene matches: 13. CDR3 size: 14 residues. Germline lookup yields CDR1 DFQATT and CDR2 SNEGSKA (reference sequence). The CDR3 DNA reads TGCAGTGCCGGAGGGGGAACAGGGGGTAGTGGCTACACCTTC. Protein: CSAGGGTGGSGYTF.

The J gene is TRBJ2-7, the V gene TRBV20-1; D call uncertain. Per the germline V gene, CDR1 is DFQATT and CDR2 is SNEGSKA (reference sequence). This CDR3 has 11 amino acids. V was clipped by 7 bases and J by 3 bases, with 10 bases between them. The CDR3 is CSVPEIYEQYF. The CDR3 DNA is TGCAGTGTACCAGAGATCTACGAGCAGTACTTC.

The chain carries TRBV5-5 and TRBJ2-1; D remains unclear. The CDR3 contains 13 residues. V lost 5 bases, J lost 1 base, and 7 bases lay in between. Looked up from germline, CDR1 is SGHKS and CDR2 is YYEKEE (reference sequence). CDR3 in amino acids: CASSFMSYNEQFF. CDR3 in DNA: TGTGCCAGCAGTTTCATGTCCTACAATGAGCAGTTCTTC.

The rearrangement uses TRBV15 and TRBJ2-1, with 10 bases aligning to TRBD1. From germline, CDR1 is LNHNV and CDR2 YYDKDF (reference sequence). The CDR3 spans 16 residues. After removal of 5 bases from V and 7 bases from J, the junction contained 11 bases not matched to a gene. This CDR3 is CATSVSRGQGRNEQFF. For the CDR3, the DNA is TGTGCCACCAGCGTCTCCAGGGGACAGGGGAGGAATGAGCAGTTCTTC.

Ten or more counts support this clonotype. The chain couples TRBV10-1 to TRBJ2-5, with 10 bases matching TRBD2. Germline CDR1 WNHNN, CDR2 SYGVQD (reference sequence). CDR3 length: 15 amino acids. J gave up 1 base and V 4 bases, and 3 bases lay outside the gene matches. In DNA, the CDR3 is TGCGCCAGCAGTGTTAGCGGGGGGACCCAAGAGACCCAGTACTTC. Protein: CASSVSGGTQETQYF.

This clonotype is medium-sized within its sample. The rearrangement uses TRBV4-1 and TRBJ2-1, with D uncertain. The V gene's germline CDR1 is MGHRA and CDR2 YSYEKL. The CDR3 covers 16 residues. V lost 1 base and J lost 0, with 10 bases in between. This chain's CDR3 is CASSQVNLVSYNEQFF. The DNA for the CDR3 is TGCGCCAGCAGCCAAGTTAACCTTGTCTCCTACAATGAGCAGTTCTTC.

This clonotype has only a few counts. CDR3 region: CASSEGANTGELFF. The CDR3 nucleotides are TGCGCCAGCAGCGAGGGGGCGAACACCGGGGAGCTGTTTTTT. This chain links TRBV5-1 with TRBJ2-2, with a possible D match to TRBD1 (6 bases). The germline V gene encodes CDR1 SGHRS and CDR2 YFSETQ. CDR3 length: 14 residues. Trimming left V 4 bases short and J 0 bases short, with 7 bases between.

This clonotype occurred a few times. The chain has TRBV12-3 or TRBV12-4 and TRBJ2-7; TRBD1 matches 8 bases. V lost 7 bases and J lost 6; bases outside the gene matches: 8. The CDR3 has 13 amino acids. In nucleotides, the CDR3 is TGTGCCAGCAATTCCAGGACAGGGACCGAGCAGTACTTC. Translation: CASNSRTGTEQYF.

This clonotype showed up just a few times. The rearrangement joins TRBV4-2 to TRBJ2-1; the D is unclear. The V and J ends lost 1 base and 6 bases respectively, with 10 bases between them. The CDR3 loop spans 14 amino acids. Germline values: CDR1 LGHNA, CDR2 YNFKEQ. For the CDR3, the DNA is TGTGCCAGCAGCCAAGTCCCAGTGGGCAATGAGCAGTTCTTC. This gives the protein CASSQVPVGNEQFF.